This T cell receptor (beta chain) was sequenced in a study of human T cells and chemical hapten exposure. About the research overall: Once 0.01% DPC had been applied to the upper back by patch test, readings were taken at 6 days.

J gave up 2 bases and V 7 bases, and 8 bases lay outside the gene matches. The germline CDR1 and CDR2 sequences are SQVTM and ANQGSEA. This CDR3 comprises 13 residues. As to time point: patch test 1, 2 weeks after DPC sensitization. As for treatment: therapeutic diphenylcyclopropenone sensitization with weekly scalp DPC. In TCRdb, the RACE reads were re-called with MiXCR into one record per CDR3 protein. The repertoire includes around 380,000 distinct CDR3 sequences, approximately 5.1% of them detected once, and under 2.5% sits in the top ten. Specimen: whole blood, collected in connection with sensitization to the hapten diphenylcyclopropenone (DPC). This sequence was found in a woman aged 45-60 years with alopecia areata. Some clones in this sample may be carry-over from other donors' samples. This sequence joins TRBV29-1 and TRBJ2-7; the match to TRBD2 covers 7 bases. CDR3: CSAGGDATYEQYF. CDR3 nucleotide sequence: TGCAGCGCTGGGGGGGACGCCACCTACGAGCAGTACTTC.